This T cell receptor beta chain appears in the sequencing data of a study of blood T cell repertoires in COVID-19. Study at large: Samples representing acute and convalescent COVID-19 were sourced from the United States, Italy and Spain.

Profiling relied on immunoSEQ multiplex PCR, and the TCRdb table lists in-frame clones only, not all of them. The table lists approximately 46,000 clones, 86% of them singletons. Germline V gives CDR1 KGHSH, CDR2 LQKENI. This CDR3 has 14 residues. Trimming removed 2 bases at V and 1 base at J, with 6 bases between. Sequencing was carried out using peripheral blood. The receptor's source is a man aged 60 to 75 with active or convalescent COVID-19. This chain connects TRBV18 to TRBJ2-1; no definite D call. The CDR3 sequence: CASSPGQSYNEQFF. DNA of the CDR3: TGTGCCAGCTCACCAGGGCAGTCCTACAATGAGCAGTTCTTC.